The present entry profiles one TCR beta chain with its context. In the same sample, other DNA sequences code for this CDR3. Using immunoSEQ multiplex PCR, the repertoire was profiled, and TCRdb retains in-frame clones only, with some absent. The table records tens of thousands of clones, about 92% of them present only once. Germline V gene data show CDR1 as SGHAT and CDR2 as FQNNGV. V was trimmed by 1 base and J by 4 bases, leaving 7 bases between them. CDR3 length: 13 residues. These data originate in a study of control samples from healthy donors and cancer patients. The sequencing input was PBMCs. This clonotype was sampled from a man in his forties with colorectal cancer. The chain links TRBV11-2 to TRBJ2-5, with D possibly matching TRBD2 (6 bases). Here the CDR3 DNA reads TGTGCCAGCAGCTTAGTGGGAGGAGAGACCCAGTACTTC. The encoded protein is CASSLVGGETQYF.